Following are 22 T cell receptor beta chains from one sample sequenced in a study of OX40 agonist ivuxolimab in advanced cancers. Profiled with immunoSEQ multiplex PCR; TCRdb holds only in-frame clones, not every one. The sample contains over 75,000 clones, just over 90% of which appear only once. This material consisted of CD4+ or CD8+ T cells sorted from blood, taken in a trial of the OX40 agonist ivuxolimab. The receptors were sampled from an adult with an advanced solid tumor such as melanoma, head and neck, liver or kidney cancer.

The rearrangement joins TRBV18 to TRBJ2-1, with 7 bases aligning to TRBD2. This CDR3 is built from 15 residues. Germline V gene sequence: CDR1 KGHSH, CDR2 LQKENI. The ends lost 2 bases at V and 2 bases at J; junction bases unmatched: 3. This CDR3 reads CASSPGAGTYNEQFF. The CDR3 DNA reads TGTGCCAGCTCACCAGGAGCGGGAACCTACAATGAGCAGTTCTTC.

The chain carries TRBV5-1 and TRBJ2-1; TRBD2 agrees at 10 bases. Trimming removed 4 bases from V and 5 bases from J; junction bases left unmatched: 6. Germline V lookup: CDR1 SGHRS, CDR2 YFSETQ. CDR3 length equals 15 residues. In DNA form, the CDR3 reads TGCGCCAGCAGCCCAATAGCGGGGGGCAACAATGAGCAGTTCTTC. Its protein is CASSPIAGGNNEQFF.

CDR3 in DNA: TGTGCCAGCAGCCCTCCGACAGGGGAGTATCAGCCCCAGCATTTT. Amino acid sequence: CASSPPTGEYQPQHF. The V gene is TRBV6-5, the J gene TRBJ1-5; 8 nucleotides match TRBD1. This CDR3 region has 15 residues. The V segment lost 6 bases and the J segment 5 bases; nucleotides outside the gene matches: 9. Germline loops: CDR1 MNHEY, CDR2 SVGAGI.

V gene TRBV28 combines with J gene TRBJ2-3; D is unresolved. V was clipped by 5 bases and J by 3 bases, with 12 bases between them. The CDR3 is made up of 14 amino acids. Germline lookup yields CDR1 MDHEN and CDR2 SYDVKM. This chain's CDR3 is CASSLGFTTDTQYF. The CDR3 DNA sequence: TGTGCCAGCAGTCTAGGGTTTACGACAGATACGCAGTATTTT.

The J gene is TRBJ1-2, the V gene TRBV20-1; D is uncertain. Trimming left V 5 bases short and J 0 bases short, with 4 bases between. The CDR3 contains 11 residues. CDR1 is DFQATT and CDR2 is SNEGSKA in the germline V gene (reference sequence). CDR3 nucleotides: TGCAGTGCTCTAGCTAACTATGGCTACACCTTC. It encodes CSALANYGYTF.

The rearrangement joins TRBV18 to TRBJ2-7; 7 bases are a match to TRBD1. This CDR3 has 12 amino acids. J gave up 6 bases and V 6 bases, and 5 bases lay outside the gene matches. Germline values: CDR1 KGHSH, CDR2 LQKENI. This CDR3 is CASSSPGGEQYF. The CDR3 DNA is TGTGCCAGCTCCTCCCCAGGGGGCGAGCAGTACTTC.

This rearrangement joins TRBV6-5 to TRBJ2-7; 8 nucleotides align to TRBD2. The CDR3 has 14 residues. The germline CDR1 and CDR2 sequences are MNHEY and SVGAGI. V dropped 5 bases and J dropped 3; count of bases not matched to a gene: 6. As DNA, the CDR3 is TGTGCCAGCAGTCTGAGCGGGGGCGACTACGAGCAGTACTTC. Translated, it gives CASSLSGGDYEQYF.

The chain combines TRBV28 with TRBJ1-5; D is perhaps TRBD1 (6 bases). The CDR3 length is 14 residues. CDR1 is MDHEN, CDR2 SYDVKM, per germline. V was shortened by 8 bases and J by 4 bases, with 15 bases between the two germline ends. Here the CDR3 DNA reads TGTGCCAGCTGGGGAGGGCAGGGGAATCAGCCCCAGCATTTT. Protein sequence: CASWGGQGNQPQHF.

This chain uses TRBV9 with TRBJ2-5; D is possibly TRBD2 (5 bases). V gave up 4 bases and J gave up 14 bases, with 15 bases separating them. CDR3 size: 11 residues. In germline, CDR1 is SGDLS, CDR2 YYNGEE. CDR3 in DNA: TGTGCCAGCAGCCCTCGACTATCGAATTACTTC. It is translated as CASSPRLSNYF.

V gene TRBV23-1 combines with J gene TRBJ2-7; 7 bases fit TRBD1. TRBV23-1 qualifies as an ORF whose function is uncertain. The CDR3 has 14 amino acids. The trim removed 4 bases at V and 1 base at J, leaving 4 bases unmatched. The CDR3 sequence is CASSLRTGSYEQYF. The CDR3 DNA sequence: TGCGCCAGCAGTCTTCGGACAGGTTCCTACGAGCAGTACTTC.

The chain links TRBV6-6 to TRBJ2-3; 8 nucleotides agree with TRBD2. Trimming took 6 bases from V and 7 from J; bases not matched to a gene: 6. Per germline, CDR1 MNHNY and CDR2 SVGAGI (reference sequence). CDR3 length: 13 residues. In DNA, the CDR3 is TGTGCCAGCAGCCCCGGGAGGGGCTATACGCAGTATTTT. Residues: CASSPGRGYTQYF.

This chain joins TRBV5-1 and TRBJ1-1; unclear D gene. The germline V and J ends were trimmed by 5 bases and 7 bases, with 12 bases remaining between them. The germline CDR1 and CDR2 sequences are SGHRS and YFSETQ. The CDR3 sequence is 12 residues long. CDR3 in amino acids: CASSDLVGEAFF. The CDR3 DNA follows: TGCGCCAGCAGTGATCTAGTGGGTGAAGCTTTCTTT.

The chain links TRBV15 to TRBJ1-2, with D maybe TRBD1 (6 bases). This CDR3 is built from 14 residues. Trimming took 3 bases from V and 2 from J, leaving 10 bases between them. From germline, CDR1 is LNHNV and CDR2 YYDKDF (reference sequence). The DNA for the CDR3 is TGTGCCACCAGCAGTCAACAGGGAAACTATGGCTACACCTTC. It encodes CATSSQQGNYGYTF.

The rearrangement joins TRBV28 to TRBJ2-3, with TRBD2 as a possible D gene (7 bases). Trimming left V 7 bases short and J 5 bases short, with 13 bases between. CDR1 is MDHEN, CDR2 SYDVKM, per germline. CDR3 length equals 13 residues. The CDR3, as DNA: TGTGCCAGCACCCCGGGGGGCAGAGATACGCAGTATTTT. Translated: CASTPGGRDTQYF.

This clone was recorded only once. V is TRBV4-2 and J is TRBJ2-3; maybe TRBD1 (5 bases). The CDR3 sequence is 14 residues long. Germline V gene lookup returns CDR1 LGHNA and CDR2 YNFKEQ. V shed 3 bases and J shed 3 bases, with 10 bases lying between them. This CDR3 reads CASSQPGKTDTQYF. DNA of the CDR3: TGTGCCAGCAGCCAGCCAGGGAAAACAGATACGCAGTATTTT.

This sequence joins TRBV5-1 and TRBJ1-5; possibly TRBD1 for D (6 bases). CDR1 and CDR2 from the germline V gene are SGHRS and YFSETQ. V was clipped by 5 bases and J by 4 bases, with 16 bases between them. This CDR3 comprises 15 residues. CDR3 region: CASSPTGTTNQPQHF. In DNA form, the CDR3 reads TGCGCCAGCAGTCCCACCGGGACAACGAATCAGCCCCAGCATTTT.

The rearrangement joins TRBV30 to TRBJ2-5; D is unclear. The V end lost 7 bases, the J end lost 5 bases, and 20 bases lay between the germline ends. Germline CDR1 reads GTSNPN; CDR2 reads SVGIG (reference sequence). This CDR3 spans 14 amino acids. The CDR3 DNA follows: TGTGCCTTACGACTCCTCACGGGCTTGGAGACCCAGTACTTC. Translated, it gives CALRLLTGLETQYF.

The gene calls are TRBV10-3 and TRBJ1-2; possibly TRBD1 for D (6 bases). The ends were cut back, 10 bases at V and 3 bases at J, with 12 bases in the middle. The CDR3 extends over 12 amino acids. CDR1 and CDR2 from the germline V gene are ENHRY and SYGVKD. The CDR3 loop is CATKQGDYGYTF. The CDR3 DNA reads as TGTGCCACAAAACAGGGCGACTATGGCTACACCTTC.

This clone was detected only a few times. The chain employs TRBV19 and TRBJ1-2, with 7 bases identical to TRBD1. This CDR3 spans 14 amino acids. The V and J ends lost 0 bases and 4 bases, in that order; junction bases with no gene match: 2. Germline V gene data show CDR1 as LNHDA and CDR2 as SQIVND (reference sequence). CDR3 protein: CASSIDKGAYGYTF. In nucleotides, the CDR3 is TGTGCCAGTAGTATAGATAAGGGGGCCTATGGCTACACCTTC.

V and J are TRBV5-4 and TRBJ1-3, with TRBD1 matching over 7 bases. The CDR3 totals 14 residues. Per germline, CDR1 SGHNT and CDR2 YYREEE (reference sequence). Unmatched junction bases numbered 3, after V lost 5 bases and J lost 1 base. The CDR3 DNA reads TGTGCCAGCAGGCCAGGGGGGTCTGGAAACACCATATATTTT. This translates into CASRPGGSGNTIYF.

The V gene is TRBV11-3, the J gene TRBJ1-4, with D perhaps matching TRBD1 (6 bases). Germline assignment: CDR1 SGHNT and CDR2 YENEEA. V gave up 0 bases and J gave up 0 bases, with 8 bases separating them. This CDR3 is 16 amino acids long. DNA of the CDR3: TGTGCCAGCAGCTTAGATGGGGGCGCAACTAATGAAAAACTGTTTTTT. It specifies CASSLDGGATNEKLFF.

The chain recombines TRBV6-5 with TRBJ1-2, with D possibly matching TRBD1 (5 bases). This CDR3 contains 15 residues. Deletions cut 6 bases from V and 0 bases from J, with 14 bases between. CDR1 is MNHEY and CDR2 is SVGAGI in the germline V gene. CDR3 amino acids: CASSSGTLSNYGYTF. CDR3 sequence (DNA): TGTGCCAGCAGCTCTGGGACCCTATCTAACTATGGCTACACCTTC.